One and the same sample provided the 32 T cell receptor beta chains below, sequenced in a study of T cells after yellow fever vaccination. TCRdb redid the calling of the 5' RACE reads with MiXCR, one entry per CDR3 protein. The sample shows 620,000 or so distinct CDR3 sequences, 9% to 15% of them seen only once. The material was PBMCs, obtained on the day of the yellow fever booster vaccination. All receptors derive from a man aged 25-40 years who received the YFV17D yellow fever vaccine.

CDR3 region: CSASHRFTGELFF. As DNA, the CDR3 is TGCAGTGCTAGCCACAGGTTCACCGGGGAGCTGTTTTTT. V gene TRBV20-1 combines with J gene TRBJ2-2, with D perhaps matching TRBD1 (5 bases). Trimming shortened V by 3 bases and J by 4 bases, and 9 bases separated the two germline ends. The CDR3 runs to 13 residues. Germline CDR1 DFQATT, CDR2 SNEGSKA (reference sequence).

J is TRBJ1-5 and V is TRBV2; TRBD1 aligns across 7 bases. Per germline, CDR1 SNHLY and CDR2 FYNNEI. The J segment lost 6 bases and the V segment lost 5 bases, leaving 16 bases of the junction unmatched. The CDR3 has 17 amino acids. In DNA form, the CDR3 reads TGTGCCAGCAGTCGCAGCCGAGCGGACAGGCGCGGTCAGCCCCAGCATTTT. Amino acid sequence: CASSRSRADRRGQPQHF.

This clonotype was seen more than once but under ten times. The chain carries TRBV4-3 and TRBJ2-5; D gene unclear. The CDR3 runs 14 residues. V dropped 1 base and J dropped 2 bases, with 8 bases sitting between them. Germline-derived CDR1 and CDR2 are LGHNA and YSLEER. CDR3 residues: CASSQGFAQETQYF. The CDR3 DNA follows: TGCGCCAGCAGCCAAGGTTTTGCTCAAGAGACCCAGTACTTC.

This clonotype came up a few times. The chain employs TRBV30 and TRBJ2-1; no definite D call. CDR3 length equals 12 residues. Trimming cost V 1 base and J 8 bases, with 9 bases left between them. Germline V lookup: CDR1 GTSNPN, CDR2 SVGIG (reference sequence). CDR3 region: CAWSGLRDEQFF. DNA of the CDR3: TGTGCCTGGAGTGGGCTGCGAGATGAGCAGTTCTTC.

The J gene is TRBJ2-5, the V gene TRBV7-2, with D possibly being TRBD2 (7 bases). V lost 5 bases and J lost 5, with 21 bases in between. The CDR3 is 16 residues long. Germline lookup yields CDR1 SGHTA and CDR2 FQGNSA. In DNA, the CDR3 is TGTGCCAGCAGCGCGCTAAGGGGGGGGTGGCGGGAGACCCAGTACTTC. Residues: CASSALRGGWRETQYF.

The V gene is TRBV5-1, the J gene TRBJ2-6, with a tentative D call TRBD2 (7 bases). Germline V gene sequence: CDR1 SGHRS, CDR2 YFSETQ. The CDR3 covers 15 residues. The V end was cut by 4 bases, the J end by 3 bases, with 11 bases between. The CDR3 DNA follows: TGCGCCAGCAGCGAAGGGGGGGATGGGGCCAACGTCCTGACTTTC. Translating it yields CASSEGGDGANVLTF.

The rearrangement uses TRBV6-5 and TRBJ2-3; no reliable D call. The length of the CDR3 is 12 residues. With 7 bases removed from V and 6 bases from J, the gap between germline ends came to 11 bases. Germline assignment: CDR1 MNHEY and CDR2 SVGAGI. The CDR3 nucleotides read TGTGCCAGCACTACTACTTCGGATACGCAGTATTTT. Its protein is CASTTTSDTQYF.

This clonotype was counted a few times. The genes are TRBV10-3 and TRBJ2-7, with 8 bases aligning to TRBD2. The CDR3 spans 15 residues. CDR1 and CDR2 (germline): ENHRY, SYGVKD. The junction had 11 bases not matched to a gene; V was cut back by 7 bases and J by 3 bases. The CDR3 DNA reads TGTGCCATCAAATTTGGAGCGGGAGCCGACTACGAGCAGTACTTC. Its translation is CAIKFGAGADYEQYF.

This clonotype occurred many times. The chain couples TRBV4-2 to TRBJ2-7; D might be TRBD2 (5 bases). From germline, CDR1 is LGHNA and CDR2 YNFKEQ. The V end was cut by 4 bases, the J end by 2 bases, with 9 bases between. The CDR3 consists of 13 residues. CDR3 residues: CASSLNGAYEQYF. The CDR3 DNA is TGTGCCAGCAGCCTAAACGGGGCCTACGAGCAGTACTTC.

This clonotype occurred a few times. The chain carries TRBV2 and TRBJ2-4, with D possibly TRBD2 on 6 matching bases. CDR3 length: 20 residues. Per germline, CDR1 SNHLY and CDR2 FYNNEI. The ends were cut back, 8 bases at V and 0 bases at J, with 29 bases in the middle. This CDR3 is CASHIPRAGTKMLAKNIQYF. CDR3 coding DNA: TGTGCCAGCCATATCCCTCGGGCGGGAACTAAGATGCTAGCCAAAAACATTCAGTACTTC.

V and J are TRBV7-9 and TRBJ2-1; 14 bases fit TRBD2. From germline, CDR1 is SEHNR and CDR2 FQNEAQ (reference sequence). Trimming at V came to 3 bases and at J to 7 bases, leaving 5 bases not matched to a gene. This CDR3 is 16 amino acids long. The CDR3 DNA reads as TGTGCCAGCAGCTTGGGGACTAGCGGGAGTGAAAATGAGCAGTTCTTC. Protein: CASSLGTSGSENEQFF.

The CDR3, as DNA: TGCAGTGCTAGAGATCGGGAGCGAGGCTACACCTTC. This sequence encodes CSARDRERGYTF. This chain connects TRBV20-1 to TRBJ1-2; D unclear. The CDR3 totals 12 residues. The germline V gene encodes CDR1 DFQATT and CDR2 SNEGSKA (reference sequence). V was cut by 0 bases and J by 8 bases, with 10 bases left in between.

The CDR3 nucleotides read TGTGCCAGCAATTGGGGTGGGACTAGGTTCCGTGAGCAGTTCTTC. As protein: CASNWGGTRFREQFF. The chain is built from TRBV28 and TRBJ2-1, with 8 nucleotides matching TRBD2. This CDR3 region has 15 residues. Germline CDR1 reads MDHEN; CDR2 reads SYDVKM. With V trimmed by 7 bases and J by 9 bases, 14 bases remained unmatched.

The chain couples TRBV20-1 to TRBJ2-5; 14 bases align to TRBD2. Germline V gene data show CDR1 as DFQATT and CDR2 as SNEGSKA (reference sequence). V dropped 6 bases and J dropped 8; count of bases not matched to a gene: 8. The CDR3 totals 14 residues. The CDR3 DNA sequence: TGCAGTGCCACAAAAGGACTAGCGGGAGGAACCCAGTACTTC. Protein product: CSATKGLAGGTQYF.

The chain combines TRBV4-2 with TRBJ2-3; TRBD2 aligns across 7 bases. Germline values: CDR1 LGHNA, CDR2 YNFKEQ. Unmatched junction bases numbered 13, after V lost 0 bases and J lost 4 bases. This CDR3 is 18 amino acids long. CDR3 nucleotide sequence: TGTGCCAGCAGCCAAGATAGCCAAAGGTGGAGCGGGGCAGATACGCAGTATTTT. As protein: CASSQDSQRWSGADTQYF.

The V and J genes are TRBV19 and TRBJ2-2; 14 bases map to TRBD2. The germline V gene encodes CDR1 LNHDA and CDR2 SQIVND (reference sequence). With V trimmed by 10 bases and J by 4 bases, 11 bases remained unmatched. CDR3 size: 17 residues. The CDR3 region is CATQNGLAGGGTGELFF. The CDR3 nucleotides read TGTGCCACACAAAATGGACTAGCGGGAGGAGGCACCGGGGAGCTGTTTTTT.

This clonotype came up a few times. The rearrangement joins TRBV5-4 to TRBJ2-3, with 8 bases that match TRBD1. CDR3 length: 15 amino acids. Unmatched junction bases numbered 6, after V lost 4 bases and J lost 2 bases. Germline loops: CDR1 SGHNT, CDR2 YYREEE (reference sequence). The CDR3 DNA reads TGTGCCAGCAGCCCGGGACAGGAGAACACAGATACGCAGTATTTT. Protein sequence: CASSPGQENTDTQYF.

The rearrangement uses TRBV20-1 and TRBJ2-3; 10 bases match TRBD2. The CDR3 totals 15 residues. The ends lost 4 bases at V and 4 bases at J; junction bases unmatched: 8. Germline CDR1 and CDR2: DFQATT and SNEGSKA (reference sequence). DNA for the CDR3: TGCAGTGCTACGCCAAGCGGGAGGGCCGCAGATACGCAGTATTTT. The encoded protein is CSATPSGRAADTQYF.

The chain links TRBV20-1 to TRBJ2-1; unclear D gene. The V end lost 1 base, the J end lost 7 bases, and 14 bases lay between the germline ends. The CDR3 loop spans 14 amino acids. CDR1 is DFQATT, CDR2 SNEGSKA, per germline (reference sequence). CDR3 region: CSARASPRDNEQFF. The CDR3 bases are TGCAGTGCTAGAGCCTCCCCAAGGGATAATGAGCAGTTCTTC.

This clonotype was recorded a few times. The rearrangement joins TRBV6-2 or TRBV6-3 to TRBJ2-7; no firm D call. The CDR3 runs 13 residues. In germline, CDR1 is MNHEY, CDR2 SVGEGT. Deletions cut 7 bases from V and 1 base from J, with 11 bases between. The CDR3 DNA follows: TGTGCCAGCACCCAACCCGGTTCCTACGAGCAGTACTTC. Translation: CASTQPGSYEQYF.

The V and J genes are TRBV7-2 and TRBJ1-2, with D perhaps TRBD1 (5 bases). V was clipped by 1 base and J by 3 bases, with 6 bases between them. Germline loops: CDR1 SGHTA, CDR2 FQGNSA. The CDR3 is 13 residues long. In nucleotides, the CDR3 is TGTGCCAGCAGCTTAGGGGGGTACTATGGCTACACCTTC. This sequence encodes CASSLGGYYGYTF. The whole variable domain, remainder taken from reference TRBV7-2 and TRBJ1-2, is GAGVSQSPSNKVTEKGKDVELRCDPISGHTALYWYRQSLGQGLEFLIYFQGNSAPDKSGLPSDRFSAERTGGSVSTLTIQRTQQEDSAVYLCASSLGGYYGYTFGSGTRLTVV.

This clonotype has a handful of counts. This sequence joins TRBV5-1 and TRBJ2-2; 8 bases fit TRBD2. The V and J ends lost 4 bases and 5 bases, in that order; junction bases with no gene match: 7. CDR1 is SGHRS and CDR2 is YFSETQ in the germline V gene. CDR3 length: 15 residues. CDR3 DNA: TGCGCCAGCAGCCTGACAGCGGGAGTTACCGGGGAGCTGTTTTTT. Translation gives CASSLTAGVTGELFF.

In this sample, this clonotype turned up a few times. The V and J genes are TRBV28 and TRBJ2-1, with 8 positions matching TRBD2. In germline, CDR1 is MDHEN, CDR2 SYDVKM. There are 15 residues in the CDR3. Trimming removed 6 bases from V and 6 bases from J; junction bases left unmatched: 10. The CDR3, as DNA: TGTGCCAGCAGGCCGGCTAGCGGGCTCTTCAATGAGCAGTTCTTC. Translating gives CASRPASGLFNEQFF.

The CDR3 region is CASSLARDLGYTQYF. CDR3 in DNA: TGTGCCAGCAGCTTAGCGCGTGACTTAGGTTATACGCAGTATTTT. The chain has TRBV7-2 and TRBJ2-3; no clear D. Deletions cut 0 bases from V and 7 bases from J, with 14 bases between. The length of the CDR3 is 15 residues. CDR1 and CDR2 (germline): SGHTA, FQGNSA.

The chain carries TRBV12-5 and TRBJ2-3; possibly TRBD1 for D (5 bases). V was pared by 5 bases and J by 2 bases, with 11 bases between. The CDR3 is 14 residues long. Germline V lookup: CDR1 LGHNT, CDR2 FRNRAP. The CDR3 nucleotides are TGTGCTAGTGGTCCGCGACAGTACACAGATACGCAGTATTTT. Its translation is CASGPRQYTDTQYF.

V gene TRBV20-1 combines with J gene TRBJ2-7, with D possibly being TRBD1 (6 bases). V lost 4 bases and J lost 3, with 19 bases in between. CDR3 length: 15 residues. Germline values: CDR1 DFQATT, CDR2 SNEGSKA (reference sequence). CDR3 sequence: CSANALGQRFYEQYF. The CDR3 coding sequence is TGCAGTGCTAATGCATTAGGACAGCGGTTCTACGAGCAGTACTTC.

The chain links TRBV7-9 to TRBJ1-1, with D maybe TRBD1 (5 bases). Germline V gene data show CDR1 as SEHNR and CDR2 as FQNEAQ (reference sequence). V gave up 3 bases and J gave up 7 bases, with 9 bases separating them. This CDR3 is built from 12 residues. Here the CDR3 reads CASSLKGIEAFF. CDR3 sequence (DNA): TGTGCCAGCAGCTTGAAGGGGATTGAAGCTTTCTTT.

A few counts support this clonotype. V is TRBV12-3 or TRBV12-4 and J is TRBJ2-1; 9 bases are shared with TRBD1. This CDR3 has 14 amino acids. The junction had 5 bases not matched to a gene; V was cut back by 6 bases and J by 5 bases. The CDR3 coding sequence is TGTGCCAGCAGCCCCACAGGGGGCAACAATGAGCAGTTCTTC. This sequence encodes CASSPTGGNNEQFF.

This clonotype was picked up a small number of times. The chain combines TRBV19 with TRBJ2-2, with unresolved D. V lost 3 bases and J lost 8, with 4 bases in between. The V gene's germline CDR1 is LNHDA and CDR2 SQIVND (reference sequence). CDR3 length equals 11 residues. Here the CDR3 DNA reads TGTGCCAGTAGTATTAGGGGGGAGCTGTTTTTT. Amino acid sequence: CASSIRGELFF.

The chain has TRBV2 and TRBJ2-5; 7 bases line up with TRBD2. CDR1 and CDR2 (germline): SNHLY, FYNNEI. V gave up 7 bases and J gave up 5 bases; unmatched junction bases: 13. The CDR3 totals 15 residues. In DNA form, the CDR3 reads TGTGCCAGCATCTCTCAAGGCGGCGGGAGCGAGACCCAGTACTTC. Its translation is CASISQGGGSETQYF.

The chain has TRBV7-2 and TRBJ1-2; unclear D gene. Germline V lookup: CDR1 SGHTA, CDR2 FQGNSA. V was pared by 3 bases and J by 7 bases, with 12 bases between. The CDR3 extends over 13 amino acids. CDR3 residues: CASSFNSLGGYTF. The CDR3 DNA follows: TGTGCCAGCAGCTTTAACTCCCTCGGTGGCTACACCTTC.

This clonotype was detected a few times. V and J are TRBV18 and TRBJ1-1; no reliable D call. The length of the CDR3 is 14 residues. Germline V gives CDR1 KGHSH, CDR2 LQKENI. V lost 8 bases, J lost 1 base, and 14 bases lay in between. The CDR3 sequence is CASAEVLGNTEAFF. The CDR3 DNA follows: TGTGCCAGCGCAGAGGTCCTGGGGAACACTGAAGCTTTCTTT.